The 21 T cell receptor beta chains below were found in one sample sequenced in a study of CD8+CD57+ T cells in acquired aplastic anemia. Genomic DNA, serving as template, underwent TCR beta VDJ and CDR3 profiling. Using its own MiXCR run on the reads, TCRdb lists one record per CDR3 protein. The sample lists roughly 200,000 distinct CDR3 sequences, about 60% occurring once. Selection for sequencing was limited to patients who had shown CD8+CD57+ cell expansion by flow cytometry. The sample consisted of sorted CD4+, CD8+, or CD8+CD57+ T cells (not recorded which) from PBMCs. These receptors came from a human donor with aplastic anemia.

This chain joins TRBV29-1 and TRBJ2-6; D could derive from TRBD1 or TRBD2 (5 bases each). V gave up 6 bases and J gave up 0 bases, with 18 bases separating them. The V gene's germline CDR1 is SQVTM and CDR2 ANQGSEA. The CDR3 is 17 amino acids. The CDR3 DNA reads TGCAGCGTCGCGGAGCGGCCTGGGGGCTCTGGGGCCAACGTCCTGACTTTC. Protein sequence: CSVAERPGGSGANVLTF.

There are many counts of this clonotype. The chain is built from TRBV4-2 and TRBJ2-6; D is unclear. Trimming pared 4 bases from V and 4 bases from J, leaving 11 bases between. In germline, CDR1 is LGHNA, CDR2 YNFKEQ. This CDR3 is 15 amino acids long. CDR3 residues: CASSPTPTGANVLTF. As DNA, the CDR3 is TGTGCCAGCAGCCCCACCCCCACAGGGGCCAACGTCCTGACTTTC.

The chain employs TRBV7-2 and TRBJ2-3, with 8 positions matching TRBD2. With 5 bases clipped from V and 11 bases from J, the junction kept 12 bases outside the gene matches. The CDR3 spans 14 residues. Looked up from germline, CDR1 is SGHTA and CDR2 is FQGNSA. The CDR3 here is CASSQRGGQDEQYF. In DNA, the CDR3 is TGTGCCAGCAGCCAACGGGGGGGCCAAGATGAGCAGTATTTT.

The sample holds many counts of this clonotype. V is TRBV20-1 and J is TRBJ1-2, with a weak D call TRBD1 (6 bases). The V and J ends lost 4 bases and 4 bases respectively, with 25 bases between them. The CDR3 runs 17 residues. Germline V gene sequence: CDR1 DFQATT, CDR2 SNEGSKA (reference sequence). The CDR3 sequence: CSAIEGHSRPLIYGYTF. The CDR3 DNA is TGCAGTGCTATAGAGGGACACTCCCGCCCCTTAATCTATGGCTACACCTTC.

The V and J genes are TRBV2 and TRBJ1-2; perhaps TRBD1 as D (5 bases). Trimming removed 9 bases at V and 1 base at J, with 6 bases between. Germline CDR1 and CDR2: SNHLY and FYNNEI. This CDR3 has 11 residues. The CDR3 protein is CASGGNYGYTF. CDR3 coding DNA: TGTGCCAGTGGGGGTAACTATGGCTACACCTTC.

This clonotype was recorded once. CDR3 amino acids: CARRRINEKLFF. CDR3 DNA: TGTGCCAGGAGACGGATAAATGAAAAACTGTTTTTT. V is TRBV19 and J is TRBJ1-4; D unresolved. V shed 9 bases and J shed 5 bases, with 10 bases lying between them. The CDR3 totals 12 residues. In germline, CDR1 is LNHDA, CDR2 SQIVND (reference sequence).

In its sample, this clonotype was seen a few times. V and J are TRBV20-1 and TRBJ1-2, with D possibly TRBD1 on 5 matching bases. CDR1 DFQATT and CDR2 SNEGSKA come from the germline V gene (reference sequence). Trimming cost V 0 bases and J 3 bases, with 8 bases left between them. The CDR3 runs to 13 residues. CDR3 sequence: CSARDNRHYGYTF. The CDR3 bases are TGCAGTGCTAGAGATAACAGGCACTATGGCTACACCTTC.

The rearrangement uses TRBV10-3 and TRBJ2-1, with 11 nucleotides matching TRBD2. J lost 4 bases, V lost 2 bases, and 4 bases had no gene match. The CDR3 contains 16 residues. Germline loops: CDR1 ENHRY, CDR2 SYGVKD. This CDR3 reads CAISEGRLAGYNEQFF. For the CDR3, the DNA is TGTGCCATCAGTGAGGGGCGACTAGCGGGATACAATGAGCAGTTCTTC.

The sample holds many counts of this clonotype. The CDR3 loop reads CASSEEDENIQYF. The CDR3 nucleotides read TGTGCCAGCAGCGAGGAGGATGAAAACATTCAGTACTTC. The rearrangement links TRBV9 to TRBJ2-4; weak D call: TRBD2 (5 bases). The CDR3 is made up of 13 amino acids. CDR1 is SGDLS and CDR2 is YYNGEE in the germline V gene. Trimming pared 3 bases from V and 5 bases from J, leaving 9 bases between.

V is TRBV2 and J is TRBJ2-2, with 7 bases fitting TRBD1. J lost 0 bases, V lost 6 bases, and 4 bases had no gene match. CDR1 SNHLY and CDR2 FYNNEI come from the germline V gene. The CDR3 runs 15 residues. For the CDR3, the DNA is TGTGCCAGCAGGAAGGACAGGACGAACACCGGGGAGCTGTTTTTT. Translating it yields CASRKDRTNTGELFF.

CDR3 loop: CSAVGREETQYF. The CDR3 DNA follows: TGCAGTGCTGTGGGACGTGAAGAGACCCAGTACTTC. This chain connects TRBV20-1 to TRBJ2-5; D may match TRBD1 or TRBD2 (5 bases each). V lost 5 bases, J lost 3 bases, and 10 bases lay in between. The CDR3 loop spans 12 amino acids. Germline V gene lookup returns CDR1 DFQATT and CDR2 SNEGSKA (reference sequence).

This sequence joins TRBV10-2 and TRBJ2-7; 9 bases agree with TRBD1. The junction had 8 bases not matched to a gene; V was cut back by 3 bases and J by 5 bases. This CDR3 has 15 residues. Germline CDR1 is WSHSY and CDR2 is SAAADI. The CDR3 nucleotides are TGCGCCAGCAGTGATAATCGGGACAGGGCCCACGAGCAGTACTTC. Translating it yields CASSDNRDRAHEQYF.

The chain couples TRBV6-1 to TRBJ2-5; 7 bases line up with TRBD2. This CDR3 has 15 residues. In germline, CDR1 is MNHNS, CDR2 SASEGT. V lost 7 bases to trimming and J lost 5 bases; unmatched junction nucleotides: 13. CDR3 loop: CASTATASGGETQYF. As DNA, the CDR3 is TGTGCCAGCACTGCGACCGCCTCCGGGGGGGAGACCCAGTACTTC.

J is TRBJ1-3 and V is TRBV13; possibly TRBD1 for D (6 bases). The germline gives CDR1 PRHDT, CDR2 FYEKMQ (reference sequence). V lost 2 bases and J 2 bases, leaving 7 bases between the germline ends. This CDR3 is 14 amino acids long. CDR3 in amino acids: CASSLNRAGNTIYF. As DNA, the CDR3 is TGTGCCAGCAGCTTAAACAGGGCTGGAAACACCATATATTTT.

The genes are TRBV10-3 and TRBJ1-2; D gene ambiguous. V shed 6 bases and J shed 4 bases, with 15 bases lying between them. The length of the CDR3 is 14 residues. Germline lookup yields CDR1 ENHRY and CDR2 SYGVKD. The CDR3 loop reads CAIRRVEEPYGYTF. CDR3 in DNA: TGTGCCATCAGGCGGGTGGAGGAACCCTATGGCTACACCTTC.

The chain uses TRBV19 and TRBJ1-2, with D tentatively TRBD1 (6 bases). This CDR3 is built from 14 residues. V lost 4 bases, J lost 0 bases, and 9 bases lay in between. Germline CDR1 reads LNHDA; CDR2 reads SQIVND (reference sequence). The CDR3 region is CASSTDSANYGYTF. The CDR3 nucleotides read TGTGCCAGTAGTACGGACAGCGCTAACTATGGCTACACCTTC.

Details on this clonotype: A much larger clone lies one base from this, so it may be a read error. The chain recombines TRBV4-1 with TRBJ1-1, with TRBD1 identical over 12 bases. CDR1 is MGHRA and CDR2 is YSYEKL in the germline V gene. The CDR3 is made up of 17 amino acids. CDR3 coding DNA: TGCGCCAGCAGCCAAGAGGGACAGGGGGCGAAGGACACTGAATCTTTCTTT. This codes for CASSQEGQGAKDTESFF.

The chain links TRBV2 to TRBJ2-7; possibly TRBD1 or TRBD2 for D (5 bases each). CDR1 is SNHLY, CDR2 FYNNEI, per germline. This CDR3 is 13 amino acids long. Trimming stripped 4 bases from V and 3 bases from J, with 10 bases between. The CDR3 DNA is TGTGCCAGCAGTGGGGGGATTAACTACGAGCAGTACTTC. Translation: CASSGGINYEQYF.

CDR3 protein: CASSQLKTGRTEAFF. The CDR3 DNA follows: TGTGCCAGCAGCCAACTCAAAACAGGGAGGACTGAAGCTTTCTTT. V usage is TRBV14 and J usage is TRBJ1-1; D is possibly TRBD1 (6 bases). Germline assignment: CDR1 SGHDN and CDR2 FVKESK. This CDR3 comprises 15 residues. V was trimmed by 2 bases and J by 5 bases, leaving 15 bases between them.

The chain is built from TRBV5-1 and TRBJ2-7, with 10 bases aligning to TRBD1. From germline, CDR1 is SGHRS and CDR2 YFSETQ. Trimming took 7 bases from V and 7 from J; bases not matched to a gene: 8. This CDR3 comprises 13 residues. The chain's CDR3 is CASGQGDIGEQYF. CDR3 nucleotides: TGCGCCAGCGGACAGGGGGACATAGGAGAGCAGTACTTC.

This chain joins TRBV7-7 and TRBJ2-7, with TRBD2 as a possible D gene (5 bases). Germline values: CDR1 SSHAT, CDR2 FNYEAQ (reference sequence). The CDR3 spans 14 residues. V was cut by 4 bases and J by 3 bases, with 13 bases left in between. Written as DNA, the CDR3 is TGTGCCAGCAGCTCCCGAGGCGGACTCTACGAGCAGTACTTC. Translation gives CASSSRGGLYEQYF.